The rows below give T cell receptor beta chains drawn from one sample of a study of blood T cell repertoires in COVID-19. Using immunoSEQ multiplex PCR, the repertoire was profiled, and TCRdb retains in-frame clones only, with some absent. The sample shows a few hundred thousand clones, around 86% of them seen only once. Sequenced: PBMCs or T cells enriched from blood (not recorded which). The receptors were sampled from a woman aged 40 to 49 with acute COVID-19. Each CDR3 is given with its conserved first and last residue. A D gene is named only where the DNA matches it firmly. Size is stated for part of the rows, as once, few or many counts, or as a class when the clone is expanded.

clone_size,v_call,d_call,j_call,cdr3_nt,cdr3_aa
-,TRBV15,TRBD2,TRBJ2-1,TGTGCCACCAGCAGGAGACCTAGCGGGAGGATTGAGCAGTTCTTC,CATSRRPSGRIEQFF
-,TRBV10-1,-,TRBJ1-1,TGCGCCAGCAGTCAAACACAGGGCTCTGAAGCTTTCTTT,CASSQTQGSEAFF
-,TRBV6-2/TRBV6-3,TRBD1,TRBJ1-5,TGTGCCAGCAGCCTCAGGGGGCGAAGTAATCAGCCCCAGCATTTT,CASSLRGRSNQPQHF
-,TRBV27,TRBD2,TRBJ2-1,TGTGCCAGCAGTTCACCCAACAGCGGGACCGATGAGCAGTTCTTC,CASSSPNSGTDEQFF
-,TRBV5-8,TRBD1,TRBJ2-6,TGTGCCAGCAGCACCGGACAGGGTGGGGCCAACGTCCTGACTTTC,CASSTGQGGANVLTF
-,TRBV6-5,-,TRBJ1-5,TGTGCCAGCAGAGCGACAGTCAGGCAGCCCCAGCATTTT,CASRATVRQPQHF
-,TRBV10-2,-,TRBJ1-1,TGCGCCAGCGGGTTTCCCTTGGAGGCTTTCTTT,CASGFPLEAFF
-,TRBV6-5,TRBD1,TRBJ1-1,TGTGCCAGCAGCCAGGACAGGGACACTGAAGCTTTCTTT,CASSQDRDTEAFF
once,TRBV5-1,TRBD2,TRBJ2-3,TGCGCCAGCAGCTTGCCTAGCGGGAGTAGCACAGATACGCAGTATTTT,CASSLPSGSSTDTQYF
-,TRBV2,-,TRBJ2-7,TGTGCCAGCAAAGACAGGCTTACTCGCTACGAGCAGTACTTC,CASKDRLTRYEQYF
-,TRBV11-2,-,TRBJ2-3,TGTGCCAGCAGCTTTGACAGGTCTGATACGCAGTATTTT,CASSFDRSDTQYF
-,TRBV7-2,TRBD2,TRBJ2-3,TGTGCCAGCACCTTGGTAGCGGGGGGGTTGGGTGATACGCAGTATTTT,CASTLVAGGLGDTQYF
-,TRBV6-5,TRBD2,TRBJ2-7,TGTGCCAGCAGTCCCGGACTAGCGAGCGTATACGAGCAGTACTTC,CASSPGLASVYEQYF
-,TRBV7-2,-,TRBJ2-1,TGTGCCAGCAGCTTAGAGTGGCGGGTCAGACTCTCCTACAATGAGCAGTTCTTC,CASSLEWRVRLSYNEQFF
few,TRBV18,-,TRBJ1-6,TGTGCCAGCTCACATGGAGGCCATTCACCCCTCCACTTT,CASSHGGHSPLHF
few,TRBV2,-,TRBJ2-3,TGTGCCAGCAGTGTCCGAGGGAGGACAGATACGCAGTATTTT,CASSVRGRTDTQYF
-,TRBV27,-,TRBJ2-7,TGTGCCAGCAGGGGGCTACAGGTCGGCGAGCAGTACTTC,CASRGLQVGEQYF
-,TRBV6-5,TRBD1,TRBJ1-5,TGTGCCAGCAGTTACACGGGACAGGGCGCCGCCCAGCATTTT,CASSYTGQGAAQHF
-,TRBV7-9,-,TRBJ2-7,TGTGCCAGCAGCCCCGGAGGCGAGCAGTACTTC,CASSPGGEQYF
-,TRBV3-1/TRBV3-2,TRBD1,TRBJ1-5,TGTGCCAGCGGCTTGGACAGGGGGTGGATGGGGATAAATCAGCCCCAGCATTTT,CASGLDRGWMGINQPQHF
-,TRBV28,TRBD2,TRBJ2-6,TGTGCCAGCAGCCCGGGAGGCAGAGACGTCTCTGGGGCCAACGTCCTGACTTTC,CASSPGGRDVSGANVLTF
once,TRBV13,TRBD2,TRBJ2-2,TGTGCCAGCAGCCCGGGACTAGCGGGATCTTGGACCGTCTTAACCGGGGAGCTGTTTTTT,CASSPGLAGSWTVLTGELFF
-,TRBV11-2,TRBD1,TRBJ2-7,TGTGCCAGCAGCGACCGGCCGACAGGGACCTACGAGCAGTACTTC,CASSDRPTGTYEQYF
-,TRBV6-2/TRBV6-3,-,TRBJ1-5,TGTGCCAGCACCCCGTTTTTGGGGCGCGAATCTAATCAGCCCCAGCATTTT,CASTPFLGRESNQPQHF
-,TRBV19,TRBD1,TRBJ1-5,TGTGCCAGTAGTATTGACAGGGGAATAGGATATCGTAGCAATCAGCCCCAGCATTTT,CASSIDRGIGYRSNQPQHF
-,TRBV5-6,-,TRBJ1-3,TGTGCCAGCAGCTTTAGTAACCCCACTGGAAACACCATATATTTT,CASSFSNPTGNTIYF
once,TRBV7-6,-,TRBJ1-2,TGTGCCAGCAGTCCCAGGGCCACTGGTGGCTACACCTTC,CASSPRATGGYTF
-,TRBV7-9,-,TRBJ2-2,TGTGCCAGCAGCCCCCCATACGGTGGTTCCGGGGAGCTGTTTTTT,CASSPPYGGSGELFF
-,TRBV7-9,-,TRBJ2-6,TGTGCCAGCAGTTTCGGACAGATCCCAAACTCTGGGGCCAACGTCCTGACTTTC,CASSFGQIPNSGANVLTF
once,TRBV11-2,-,TRBJ2-1,TGTGCCAGCAGCGGACTACAGGGGACCTCCTACAATGAGCAGTTCTTC,CASSGLQGTSYNEQFF
-,TRBV3-1/TRBV3-2,-,TRBJ2-1,TGTGCCAGCAGCCAAGGAGGAGACAATGAGCAGTTCTTC,CASSQGGDNEQFF
-,TRBV5-5,TRBD2,TRBJ2-2,TGTGCCAGCAGCTTGGCGGGGGGTGACACCGGGGAGCTGTTTTTT,CASSLAGGDTGELFF
-,TRBV3-1/TRBV3-2,TRBD2,TRBJ2-1,TGTGCCAGCAGACGAGCGGGAGGGAGTGGGAATGAGCAGTTCTTC,CASRRAGGSGNEQFF
-,TRBV11-3,-,TRBJ1-3,TGTGCCAGCAGCTTCGGCAGGGGCGCATTTGGAAACACCATATATTTT,CASSFGRGAFGNTIYF
-,TRBV7-6,-,TRBJ2-2,TGTGCCAGCAGCTCCCCTGGAGGGTCCACCGGGGAGCTGTTTTTT,CASSSPGGSTGELFF
-,TRBV2,-,TRBJ2-1,TGTGCCAGCAGTGAGCAGGGCCCTAGAAATGAGCAGTTCTTC,CASSEQGPRNEQFF